This entry features one TCR beta chain sequence. V lost 0 bases and J lost 5, with 11 bases in between. Germline V CDR1 and CDR2: SGHRS, YFSETQ. CDR3 length: 14 residues. TCRdb analysed the 5' RACE reads with MiXCR anew, one entry per CDR3 protein. Of over 300,000 distinct CDR3 sequences in the sample, under 25% are singletons; the top ten hold 21%. The record originates from a study of T-cell memory formation after mild COVID-19. The sample consisted of PBMCs or a T cell subset sorted from them (not recorded which). This TCR was recovered from a man younger than 30 who had mild COVID-19 (a few samples of this study predate the infection). Cell type and time point are not known. The gene calls are TRBV5-1 and TRBJ1-1; D is possibly TRBD1 (6 bases). This CDR3 reads CASSLAKQGTEAFF. As DNA, the CDR3 is TGCGCCAGCAGCTTGGCGAAACAGGGAACTGAAGCTTTCTTT.